The 27 T cell receptor beta chains below were found in one sample sequenced in a study of tumor and adjacent non-tumor tissue in lung cancer. The template was RNA from unsorted bulk tissue. The library came from three nested PCR rounds adapted from ARM-PCR protocols. TCRdb called the multiplex PCR reads again in MiXCR, with one record for every CDR3 protein. The sample includes more than 75,000 distinct CDR3 sequences, around two thirds of them seen just once. The sequenced sample was lung tumor tissue. The origin of the receptors is a woman in her 70s with non-small cell lung cancer.

To note about this clonotype: The junction and the germline gene differ at one end; a read error may be behind it. The rearrangement joins TRBV5-6 to TRBJ2-1; no reliable D call. The CDR3 runs to 12 residues. CDR1 and CDR2 from the germline V gene are SGHDT and YYEEEE. For the CDR3, the DNA is TGTGCCAACAACTTACGTGGCAATGAACAGTTCTTC. It specifies CANNLRGNEQFF.

About this clonotype itself: A read error is possible here, since a much larger clone lies one base away. The CDR3 spells CSARRGKTQYF. In DNA, the CDR3 is TGCAGTGCTCGCCGGGGGAAGACCCAGTACTTC. V usage is TRBV20-1 and J usage is TRBJ2-5; D may be TRBD2 (6 bases). The CDR3 runs 11 residues. Germline values: CDR1 DFQATT, CDR2 SNEGSKA (reference sequence). V lost 5 bases and J 6 bases, leaving 10 bases between the germline ends.

This clonotype showed up just once. The chain recombines TRBV6-1 with TRBJ2-3; D remains unclear. Germline V gene lookup returns CDR1 MNHNS and CDR2 SASEGT. The CDR3 has 15 residues. Trimming removed 10 bases at V and 4 bases at J, with 21 bases between. The CDR3 spells CAIMDQATYSDTQYF. CDR3 sequence (DNA): TGTGCCATCATGGACCAAGCGACCTACTCAGATACGCAGTATTTT.

The chain recombines TRBV6-5 with TRBJ1-1; the D gene is possibly TRBD1 (5 bases). The V end was cut by 6 bases, the J end by 6 bases, with 20 bases between. The CDR3 runs 15 residues. Germline V gene lookup returns CDR1 MNHEY and CDR2 SVGAGI. CDR3 sequence reads: CASSTRPPRGSEAFF. As DNA, the CDR3 is TGTGCCAGCAGCACCCGGCCCCCGCGGGGGTCTGAAGCTTTCTTT.

The chain combines TRBV28 with TRBJ2-3, with 15 positions matching TRBD2. V trimming: 6 bases; J trimming: 4 bases; junction bases outside the gene matches: 2. The CDR3 has 15 amino acids. CDR1 and CDR2 from the germline V gene are MDHEN and SYDVKM. CDR3: CASRGLAGGSDTQYF. CDR3 DNA: TGTGCCAGCAGGGGACTAGCGGGAGGATCAGATACGCAGTATTTT. The variable domain in full, completed from reference TRBV28 and TRBJ2-3, reads DVKVTQSSRYLVKRTGEKVFLECVQDMDHENMFWYRQDPGLGLRLIYFSYDVKMKEKGDIPEGYSVSREKKERFSLILESASTNQTSMYLCASRGLAGGSDTQYFGPGTRLTVL.

The chain has TRBV5-1 and TRBJ2-2, with D perhaps matching TRBD1 (6 bases). Germline values: CDR1 SGHRS, CDR2 YFSETQ. V lost 4 bases and J 0 bases, leaving 16 bases between the germline ends. The CDR3 spans 17 residues. CDR3 nucleotide sequence: TGCGCCAGCAGCATAGACAGGACTGGCGCGAACACCGGGGAGCTGTTTTTT. Translation: CASSIDRTGANTGELFF.

To note about this clonotype: One end of the junction does not line up with germline, which may come from a read error. The chain recombines TRBV6-1 with TRBJ1-5; D is undetermined. This CDR3 has 16 amino acids. Germline loops: CDR1 MNHNS, CDR2 SASEGT. CDR3 sequence: CASSERCRNSNQPKHF. CDR3 sequence (DNA): TGTGCCAGCAGTGAACGTTGTAGAAATAGCAATCAGCCCAAGCATTTT.

This clonotype was detected only a few times. V usage is TRBV4-2 and J usage is TRBJ2-3, with TRBD2 matching 8 bases. This CDR3 spans 16 amino acids. The germline V gene has CDR1 LGHNA and CDR2 YNFKEQ. In DNA form, the CDR3 reads TGTGCAATCAGCCAAGATTCACTAGCGGCCTCCGATACGCAGTATTTT. Protein product: CAISQDSLAASDTQYF.

To note about this clonotype: One end of the junction fails to match germline, which may point to a read error. CDR3 in amino acids: CTIASGGGTYEQYF. In nucleotides, the CDR3 is TGTACCATCGCATCGGGAGGGGGGACCTACGAGCAGTACTTC. V and J are TRBV10-3 and TRBJ2-7; TRBD2 matches at 8 bases. Germline V gene sequence: CDR1 ENHRY, CDR2 SYGVKD. This CDR3 region has 14 residues.

Points on this clonotype: A much larger clone is a single base away; this may be a read error. The genes are TRBV5-1 and TRBJ2-7; TRBD2 matches 12 bases. Germline assignment: CDR1 SGHRS and CDR2 YFSETQ. This CDR3 contains 14 residues. The CDR3 nucleotides are TGCGCCAGCAGTCGGACTAGCGGGGAATACGAGCAGTGCTTC. This gives the protein CASSRTSGEYEQCF.

A word on this clonotype: Since no conserved phenylalanine or tryptophan closes the CDR3, a read error is the likely cause. The chain recombines TRBV29-1 with TRBJ1-1; D is undetermined. CDR3 size: 14 residues. Germline assignment: CDR1 SQVTM and CDR2 ANQGSEA. The CDR3 loop is CRVQMTRRDTEAFL. As DNA, the CDR3 is TGCAGGGTACAGATGACCCGCCGGGACACTGAAGCTTTCCTT.

The CDR3 coding sequence is TGTGCCAGCAGCGTGGGGACAAGGCTGAACACTGAAGCTTTCTTT. Amino acids: CASSVGTRLNTEAFF. V gene TRBV5-6 combines with J gene TRBJ1-1; D is perhaps TRBD1 (6 bases). The CDR3 contains 15 residues. Trimming stripped 4 bases from V and 0 bases from J, with 13 bases between. The V gene's germline CDR1 is SGHDT and CDR2 YYEEEE.

Notes on this clonotype: The junction departs from the called germline gene at one end, perhaps through a read error. The rearrangement links TRBV29-1 to TRBJ1-1; no clear D. The germline gives CDR1 SQVTM, CDR2 ANQGSEA. The CDR3 is made up of 12 amino acids. CDR3 nucleotides: TGTAGCGTTGCCCCATTGAACACTGAAGTTTTCTTT. Amino acids: CSVAPLNTEVFF.

About this clonotype: Possible read error: a much larger clone is one base away. The rearrangement joins TRBV29-1 to TRBJ2-5; 8 bases are shared with TRBD2. This CDR3 contains 17 residues. Germline V gives CDR1 SQVTM, CDR2 ANQGSEA. The CDR3 nucleotides are TGCAGCGTTGAAGAGAGGGCCAGCGGGAGTTATCAAGAGACCCGGTACTTC. Amino acid sequence: CSVEERASGSYQETRYF.

In this sample, this clonotype turned up a few times. The rearrangement uses TRBV28 and TRBJ1-4, with D uncertain. Trimming left V 9 bases short and J 0 bases short, with 17 bases between. The CDR3 loop spans 16 amino acids. Germline CDR1 is MDHEN and CDR2 is SYDVKM. The chain's CDR3 is CASRIRESATNEKLFF. Written as DNA, the CDR3 is TGTGCCAGTAGAATTAGGGAAAGTGCAACTAATGAAAAACTGTTTTTT.

This clonotype has just one count. The J gene is TRBJ2-7, the V gene TRBV28; D gene uncertain. The germline gives CDR1 MDHEN, CDR2 SYDVKM. V shed 7 bases and J shed 2 bases, with 15 bases lying between them. The CDR3 covers 14 residues. The CDR3 sequence: CASKVLAETYEQYF. The CDR3 nucleotides read TGTGCCAGCAAAGTACTGGCAGAGACCTACGAGCAGTACTTC.

Concerning this clonotype itself: The CDR3 carries no conserved terminal phenylalanine or tryptophan, so it likely arises from a read error. This rearrangement joins TRBV10-1 to TRBJ1-1; no firm D call. This CDR3 contains 14 residues. Trimming took 0 bases from V and 4 from J, leaving 9 bases between them. CDR1 WNHNN and CDR2 SYGVQD come from the germline V gene (reference sequence). The CDR3 DNA sequence: TGCGCCAGCAGTGAGTCTGGTGTCGGCACTGAAGCTTTCATT. Translated, it gives CASSESGVGTEAFI.

Ten or more counts support this clonotype. This chain joins TRBV6-1 and TRBJ2-7; 7 bases match TRBD2. Per germline, CDR1 MNHNS and CDR2 SASEGT. V lost 8 bases to trimming and J lost 3 bases; unmatched junction nucleotides: 7. The CDR3 spans 13 residues. CDR3 in DNA: TGTGCCAGCGCGCGGGAGCAGGTCTACGAGCAGTACTTC. Translating gives CASAREQVYEQYF.

This clonotype has ten or more counts. This chain uses TRBV24-1 with TRBJ2-1; D gene uncertain. Trimming left V 5 bases short and J 8 bases short, with 12 bases between. Germline lookup yields CDR1 KGHDR and CDR2 SFDVKD. The CDR3 has 13 residues. CDR3 in amino acids: CATSVPSQDEQFF. In nucleotides, the CDR3 is TGTGCCACCAGTGTCCCCTCCCAGGATGAGCAGTTCTTC.

Notes on this clonotype: At one end, the junction sequence differs from germline, possibly due to a read error. The rearrangement joins TRBV10-3 to TRBJ2-3, with D perhaps TRBD1 or TRBD2 (5 bases each). Germline lookup yields CDR1 ENHRY and CDR2 SYGVKD. CDR3 length: 16 residues. CDR3 in amino acids: CTIRRQSGTVTDTQYF. In nucleotides, the CDR3 is TGTACCATCAGACGACAATCCGGGACGGTCACGGATACGCAGTATTTT.

Worth noting for this clonotype: An end of the junction does not agree with germline; a read error may underlie this. The chain joins TRBV4-2 to TRBJ2-1, with 8 nucleotides matching TRBD2. CDR1 and CDR2 from the germline V gene are LGHNA and YNFKEQ. This CDR3 has 16 residues. The DNA of the CDR3 is TGTGCAGGCAGCCAAGAGTTATCTAGCGGGTACAATGAGCAGATCTTC. Translating it yields CAGSQELSSGYNEQIF.

Worth noting for this clonotype: A junction boundary mismatches the germline segment, possibly from a read error. V is TRBV6-1 and J is TRBJ2-1; possibly TRBD2 for D (6 bases). Germline V CDR1 and CDR2: MNHNS, SASEGT. This CDR3 has 14 amino acids. For the CDR3, the DNA is TGTTCCAGCAGCACCATCGGAGCGGGTTATGAGCAGTTCTTC. Protein: CSSSTIGAGYEQFF.

The chain joins TRBV4-2 to TRBJ1-3; D is possibly TRBD1 (5 bases). V shed 2 bases and J shed 13 bases, with 15 bases lying between them. CDR3 length: 13 residues. CDR1 and CDR2 (germline): LGHNA, YNFKEQ. The CDR3 bases are TGTGCCAGCAGCCAAAGGGGACGGGGCACTATATATTTT. Translated, it gives CASSQRGRGTIYF.

Details on this clonotype: Being one base from a much bigger clone, this may be a read error. V usage is TRBV4-1 and J usage is TRBJ2-7; 7 positions match TRBD2. Looked up from germline, CDR1 is MGHRA and CDR2 is YSYEKL. CDR3 length: 17 residues. V gave up 0 bases and J gave up 5 bases; unmatched junction bases: 13. In DNA, the CDR3 is TGCGCCAGCAGCCAAGATCGGGAGGACGCGGAAGGGGACGAGCAGTACTTC. Translated: CASSQDREDAEGDEQYF.

A single count supports this clonotype. Likely a read error: the CDR3 ends without its conserved phenylalanine or tryptophan. The chain combines TRBV28 with TRBJ1-3; D is unresolved. The CDR3 consists of 14 residues. From germline, CDR1 is MDHEN and CDR2 SYDVKM. Deletions cut 4 bases from V and 4 bases from J, with 11 bases between. The CDR3: CASSSVGVGNTIYS. As DNA, the CDR3 is TGTGCCAGCAGTTCTGTGGGCGTCGGAAACACCATATATTCT.

With regard to this clonotype: A much larger clone lies a single base off, so this may be a read error. The J gene is TRBJ2-7, the V gene TRBV28; 11 bases are a match to TRBD1. The CDR3 covers 14 residues. Germline CDR1 and CDR2: MDHEN and SYDVKM. Here the CDR3 reads CASRRTGGGYDQYF. The CDR3 DNA follows: TGTGCCAGCAGGCGGACAGGGGGCGGTTACGATCAGTACTTC.

This clonotype was observed once. One end of the junction varies from germline; a read error may be responsible. The rearrangement uses TRBV29-1 and TRBJ2-1; the D gene is possibly TRBD2 (5 bases). The CDR3 has 15 residues. Germline V lookup: CDR1 SQVTM, CDR2 ANQGSEA. CDR3 residues: CSVDRGAARRDEQIF. Here the CDR3 DNA reads TGCAGCGTTGATCGGGGTGCGGCGAGAAGAGATGAGCAGATCTTC.